The source of this TCR beta chain is a study of T cells in localized non-small cell lung cancer. Study findings and constraints: A median of around 58 clones ranked among the top 100 in tumor appeared in adjacent lung. Sequencing, confined to only one tumor region, leaves heterogeneity possible. Adjacent uninvolved lung had the highest clonality, suggesting focused antigen responses. Elevated blood T cell density was associated with longer overall survival.

The CDR3 runs 14 residues. Germline V lookup: CDR1 SNHLY, CDR2 FYNNEI. The junction had 6 bases not matched to a gene; V was cut back by 8 bases and J by 3 bases. Points on this clone: No antigen is known for it.

Using immunoSEQ multiplex PCR, the repertoire was profiled, and TCRdb retains in-frame clones only, with some absent. The sample has over 15,000 clones; approximately 90% are singletons. The sequence was collected from a woman aged 35 to 70 with stage I lung adenocarcinoma. The material was peripheral blood, obtained before any cancer treatment. The genes are TRBV2 and TRBJ2-3; TRBD1 aligns across 9 bases. In DNA form, the CDR3 reads TGTGCCAGCGGGGGACAGGGTATGACAGATACGCAGTATTTT. Translated: CASGGQGMTDTQYF.